A selection of T cell receptor beta chains follows, all from one sample in a study of blood T cell repertoires in COVID-19. Here immunoSEQ multiplex PCR was the method, and the copy in TCRdb shows in-frame clones only, minus some. This sample has roughly 240,000 clones, with 65% to 90% found just once. The sample was PBMCs or T cells enriched from blood (not recorded which). Receptor source: a woman between 45 and 60 years old with acute COVID-19. Both conserved end residues are part of each CDR3. D genes are given only for firm matches. Clone size is stated in some rows and not others, as once, few, many or a class when expanded.

-,-,TRBV3-1/TRBV3-2,TRBJ1-3,CASSQDYRRNTIYF,TGTGCCAGCAGCCAAGATTACAGACGAAACACCATATATTTT
TRBD1,-,TRBV5-4,TRBJ2-2,CASSRQGATVGELFF,TGTGCCAGCAGCCGACAGGGGGCTACGGTCGGGGAGCTGTTTTTT
-,-,TRBV4-3,TRBJ1-1,CASSQAEGRGGQAFF,TGCGCCAGCAGCCAAGCAGAAGGTCGGGGGGGACAAGCTTTCTTT
-,-,TRBV6-1,TRBJ2-4,CASSEASVSKNIQYF,TGTGCCAGCAGTGAAGCGTCCGTATCCAAAAACATTCAGTACTTC
-,once,TRBV6-2/TRBV6-3,TRBJ1-1,CASSNRAGSTEAFF,TGTGCCAGCAGCAACAGGGCAGGGAGCACTGAAGCTTTCTTT
TRBD2,-,TRBV10-3,TRBJ2-3,CAISSWTSAYTDTQYF,TGTGCCATCAGTAGCTGGACTAGCGCCTACACAGATACGCAGTATTTT
TRBD1,-,TRBV12-3/TRBV12-4,TRBJ1-1,CASRGTGNTEAFF,TGTGCCAGCAGGGGGACAGGGAACACTGAAGCTTTCTTT
TRBD1,-,TRBV6-2/TRBV6-3,TRBJ1-5,CASSWTGTGQPQHF,TGTGCCAGCAGCTGGACAGGGACAGGGCAGCCCCAGCATTTT
TRBD1,-,TRBV7-2,TRBJ1-5,CASSPLGQSNQPQHF,TGTGCCAGCAGCCCATTGGGACAGAGCAATCAGCCCCAGCATTTT
-,few,TRBV9,TRBJ1-4,CASSVDQTTNEKLFF,TGTGCCAGCAGCGTAGATCAGACAACTAATGAAAAACTGTTTTTT
-,-,TRBV19,TRBJ2-3,CASSIDTGTDTQYF,TGTGCCAGTAGTATAGATACGGGCACAGATACGCAGTATTTT
TRBD1,-,TRBV9,TRBJ1-2,CASSVGQGNYGYTF,TGTGCCAGCAGCGTGGGACAGGGGAACTATGGCTACACCTTC
-,-,TRBV7-2,TRBJ2-1,CASSLFSEQFF,TGTGCCAGCAGCTTATTTAGTGAGCAGTTCTTC
-,-,TRBV27,TRBJ1-2,CASSLAGSNYGYTF,TGTGCCAGCAGTTTAGCCGGGTCCAACTATGGCTACACCTTC
-,-,TRBV11-2,TRBJ1-6,CASSFSGQWNSPLHF,TGTGCCAGCAGCTTCTCCGGACAGTGGAATTCACCCCTCCACTTT
TRBD2,few,TRBV30,TRBJ2-2,CAWGAGGPAGELFF,TGTGCCTGGGGAGCGGGGGGGCCGGCCGGGGAGCTGTTTTTT